A single sample is the source of the 18 T cell receptor beta chains below, sequenced in a study of blood T cell repertoires in COVID-19. Clones were read by immunoSEQ multiplex PCR, and TCRdb kept only the in-frame ones, dropping some. Of some 55,000 clones in the sample, 80% to 90% are singletons; the top ten hold roughly 7%. The material sequenced was peripheral blood. Source of these receptors: a man aged 60 to 75 with acute or convalescent COVID-19.

CDR3 nucleotide sequence: TGTGCCAGTCGCTTGGGACAGGGGGGGAATCAGCCCCAGCATTTT. It specifies CASRLGQGGNQPQHF. The V call is TRBV6-1, the J call TRBJ1-5; 11 nucleotides line up with TRBD1. The CDR3 totals 15 residues. CDR1 MNHNS and CDR2 SASEGT come from the germline V gene. Trimming cost V 9 bases and J 4 bases; bases outside gene matches: 8.

This clone was counted once. Other DNA variants within this sample encode the same CDR3. V usage is TRBV7-2 and J usage is TRBJ1-2, with 7 bases identical to TRBD1. The CDR3 sequence is 13 residues long. The V and J ends lost 1 base and 4 bases, in that order; junction bases with no gene match: 0. CDR1 SGHTA and CDR2 FQGNSA come from the germline V gene. The CDR3 nucleotides are TGTGCCAGCAGCTTAGGACAGGGCTATGGCTACACCTTC. It codes for CASSLGQGYGYTF.

The V and J genes are TRBV2 and TRBJ1-2, with no clear D. The V gene's germline CDR1 is SNHLY and CDR2 FYNNEI. The germline V and J ends were trimmed by 1 base and 8 bases, with 14 bases remaining between them. The CDR3 spans 14 residues. CDR3 DNA: TGTGCCAGCAGTGAAGAGGGCCGGGATATGGGCTACACCTTC. As protein: CASSEEGRDMGYTF. Based on the CDR3 plus reference TRBV2 and TRBJ1-2, the full variable domain is EPEVTQTPSHQVTQMGQEVILRCVPISNHLYFYWYRQILGQKVEFLVSFYNNEISEKSEIFDDQFSVERPDGSNFTLKIRSTKLEDSAMYFCASSEEGRDMGYTFGSGTRLTVV.

About this clone: At the DNA level, this CDR3 is encoded by other sequences in the same sample as well. The chain uses TRBV5-1 and TRBJ1-1; D perhaps matches TRBD1 (5 bases). The CDR3 length is 13 residues. Germline-derived CDR1 and CDR2 are SGHRS and YFSETQ. V dropped 3 bases and J dropped 2 bases, with 8 bases sitting between them. The CDR3 region is CASSSQGNTEAFF. DNA for the CDR3: TGCGCCAGCAGCTCCCAGGGAAACACTGAAGCTTTCTTT.

The chain is built from TRBV5-8 and TRBJ2-1, with D possibly being TRBD2 (6 bases). Per germline, CDR1 SGHTS and CDR2 YDEGEE. This CDR3 is 17 amino acids long. V dropped 1 base and J dropped 3 bases, with 17 bases sitting between them. CDR3 coding DNA: TGTGCCAGCAGCTTGAATTTGATGGGGGGTCACTACAATGAGCAGTTCTTC. Residues: CASSLNLMGGHYNEQFF.

J is TRBJ2-7 and V is TRBV13; 11 bases match TRBD2. The CDR3 is 16 amino acids. Germline lookup yields CDR1 PRHDT and CDR2 FYEKMQ (reference sequence). V was pared by 0 bases and J by 0 bases, with 1 base of the junction left unmatched. The CDR3 here is CASSLGLAGDSYEQYF. DNA of the CDR3: TGTGCCAGCAGCTTAGGACTAGCGGGGGACTCCTACGAGCAGTACTTC.

V gene TRBV3-1 (or the pseudogene TRBV3-2) combines with J gene TRBJ1-6; a weak D match, TRBD1 (5 bases). Germline lookup yields CDR1 LGHDT and CDR2 YNNKEL (reference sequence). CDR3 length: 14 residues. V lost 0 bases and J 14 bases, leaving 14 bases between the germline ends. The CDR3 DNA sequence: TGTGCCAGCAGCCAAGATTCTCGGGGGGGATCCCTCCACTTT. Its protein product is CASSQDSRGGSLHF.

In this sample, this clone turned up once. The chain combines TRBV28 with TRBJ1-2, with a weak D call TRBD1 (6 bases). V was trimmed by 6 bases and J by 3 bases, leaving 26 bases between them. CDR3 length equals 18 residues. Per the germline V gene, CDR1 is MDHEN and CDR2 is SYDVKM. The CDR3 coding sequence is TGTGCCAGCAGCCTGGGCTACAGGGACCAAACGAACTACTATGGCTACACCTTC. Its protein is CASSLGYRDQTNYYGYTF.

The rearrangement uses TRBV28 and TRBJ2-3, with 9 bases matching TRBD2. The CDR3 totals 15 residues. V trimming: 9 bases; J trimming: 2 bases; junction bases outside the gene matches: 9. CDR1 and CDR2 from the germline V gene are MDHEN and SYDVKM. CDR3 residues: CASPPRGGATDTQYF. The CDR3 DNA reads as TGTGCCAGTCCCCCCCGCGGGGGGGCCACAGATACGCAGTATTTT.

This sequence joins TRBV7-8 and TRBJ2-7; possibly TRBD2 for D (7 bases). From germline, CDR1 is SGHVS and CDR2 FQNEAQ. Trimming took off 4 bases at V and 5 bases at J, with 18 bases between the two ends. The CDR3 covers 15 residues. CDR3 nucleotide sequence: TGTGCCAGCAGCTCCCGGGGGGCCGGGTTCGACGAGCAGTACTTC. Encoded protein: CASSSRGAGFDEQYF.

The V gene is TRBV10-3, the J gene TRBJ2-1, with 9 bases lining up with TRBD2. The CDR3 covers 14 residues. Looked up from germline, CDR1 is ENHRY and CDR2 is SYGVKD. Germline trimming cut 4 bases from V and 15 bases from J; bases unmatched to any gene: 13. CDR3 region: CAISASASGAFGFF. CDR3 sequence (DNA): TGTGCCATCAGTGCTAGTGCTAGCGGGGCCTTCGGGTTCTTC.

The rearrangement uses TRBV19 and TRBJ2-7; TRBD1 matches at 7 bases. Germline V gene data show CDR1 as LNHDA and CDR2 as SQIVND (reference sequence). CDR3 length: 14 residues. V lost 3 bases, J lost 2 bases, and 4 bases stayed unmatched. CDR3 sequence (DNA): TGTGCCAGTAGTATTGAGACAGGGCCCTACGAGCAGTACTTC. It encodes CASSIETGPYEQYF.

V and J are TRBV19 and TRBJ2-3; TRBD2 aligns across 7 bases. The V gene's germline CDR1 is LNHDA and CDR2 SQIVND (reference sequence). After removal of 7 bases from V and 0 bases from J, the junction contained 7 bases not matched to a gene. The CDR3 is 15 residues long. CDR3 nucleotides: TGTGCCAGTACCCCTGCTAGCGGTAGCACAGATACGCAGTATTTT. It translates to CASTPASGSTDTQYF. The full variable domain, with the rest looked up from reference TRBV19 and TRBJ2-3, is DGGITQSPKYLFRKEGQNVTLSCEQNLNHDAMYWYRQDPGQGLRLIYYSQIVNDFQKGDIAEGYSVSREKKESFPLTVTSAQKNPTAFYLCASTPASGSTDTQYFGPGTRLTVL.

This chain joins TRBV28 and TRBJ1-4; TRBD1 matches at 7 bases. Trimming removed 3 bases from V and 8 bases from J; junction bases left unmatched: 12. CDR1 and CDR2 from the germline V gene are MDHEN and SYDVKM. This CDR3 has 16 amino acids. CDR3 amino acids: CASSFRQGNLGEKLFF. The CDR3 DNA reads TGTGCCAGCAGTTTCAGACAGGGAAATCTAGGAGAAAAACTGTTTTTT.

V gene TRBV5-1 combines with J gene TRBJ2-7; 9 nucleotides agree with TRBD1. This CDR3 region has 15 residues. From germline, CDR1 is SGHRS and CDR2 YFSETQ. The V and J ends lost 4 bases and 5 bases, in that order; junction bases with no gene match: 10. For the CDR3, the DNA is TGCGCCAGCAGCATCGGACAGGGGAAGGGCGACGAGCAGTACTTC. Residues: CASSIGQGKGDEQYF. The full variable domain, completed using reference TRBV5-1 and TRBJ2-7, is KAGVTQTPRYLIKTRGQQVTLSCSPISGHRSVSWYQQTPGQGLQFLFEYFSETQRNKGNFPGRFSGRQFSNSRSEMNVSTLELGDSALYLCASSIGQGKGDEQYFGPGTRLTVT.

The rearrangement links TRBV5-4 to TRBJ1-3; D is ambiguous. CDR1 SGHNT and CDR2 YYREEE come from the germline V gene (reference sequence). V lost 4 bases, J lost 0 bases, and 14 bases lay in between. This CDR3 contains 16 residues. The CDR3 DNA follows: TGTGCCAGCAGCCCGGGTCTGCTGGGCTCTGGAAACACCATATATTTT. It translates to CASSPGLLGSGNTIYF.

The chain is built from TRBV7-9 and TRBJ1-6, with D tentatively TRBD1 (6 bases). V dropped 1 base and J dropped 3 bases, with 7 bases sitting between them. Germline lookup yields CDR1 SEHNR and CDR2 FQNEAQ (reference sequence). The CDR3 length is 15 residues. The CDR3, as DNA: TGTGCCAGCAGCTTAGAACAGGGCTATAATTCACCCCTCCACTTT. Translation: CASSLEQGYNSPLHF.

J is TRBJ1-1 and V is TRBV5-8; tentative D call: TRBD1 (6 bases). This CDR3 is built from 14 residues. Germline V gene lookup returns CDR1 SGHTS and CDR2 YDEGEE. Trimming took off 3 bases at V and 0 bases at J, with 9 bases between the two ends. Here the CDR3 DNA reads TGTGCCAGCAGCTGGGGGCTAATGAACACTGAAGCTTTCTTT. The encoded protein is CASSWGLMNTEAFF. Variable domain in full (rest from reference TRBV5-8 and TRBJ1-1): EAGVTQSPTHLIKTRGQQATLRCSPISGHTSVYWYQQALGLGLQFLLWYDEGEERNRGNFPPRFSGRQFPNYSSELNVNALELEDSALYLCASSWGLMNTEAFFGQGTRLTVV.